This TCR beta chain was profiled in a study of shared clonotypes between healthy human individuals (dated by TCRdb to about 2020). Regarding the study in general: The cohort comprised two women and three men aged 18 to 49 years. Blood TCR repertoires of a handful of healthy adults were deeply sequenced to estimate repertoire size and the extent of clonotype sharing between individuals. To increase sequencing depth and limit assay-specific biases, different laboratories used diverse techniques to prepare libraries and sequence TCR repertoires. Each donor's leukapheresis produced roughly between roughly 0.85 and 10 billion PBMCs. For each donor, CD4 naive and CD4 memory were each run on three plates, CD8 naive on two plates, and CD8 memory on one plate.

The trim is 2 bases for V and 2 bases for J, with a gap of 15 bases between the germline ends. The CDR3 covers 16 residues, taking in both the cysteine and the phenylalanine. The CDR3 DNA has 48 bases and is translated from base 1. The germline V gene gives CDR1 as SGHVS and CDR2 as FNYEAQ. Findings and caveats that apply to the study as a whole: Around 5.4% of naive CD4, around 3.5% of naive CD8, roughly 2.5% of memory CD4, and approximately 0.4% of memory CD8 clonotypes were shared across several donors. Sampling was restricted to blood, and TCR repertoires in tissue are likely to differ from TCR repertoires in blood. Compared with non-shared clonotypes, clonotypes shared by all four sorted-subset donors had higher generation probabilities. Pairwise subsampling led to the expectation that sequencing depth would affect the degree of clonotype sharing among donors. Rarefaction of sorted-subset datasets indicated incomplete sequencing despite the large sequencing depth. The genetic and exposure-history diversity represented was limited by the small number of donors. Naive subsets generally had larger estimated clonotype richness than memory subsets.

Using the deep immunoSEQ assay, TCR CDR3 regions were amplified from genomic DNA by multiplex PCR. Extracted genomic DNA from each cell subset was distributed evenly across all wells of several immunoSEQ 96-well plates, and each plate was treated as a replicate. Each replicate PCR for sorted subsets received approximately 200 ng genomic DNA, equal to roughly 29,000 T cell genomes. Purified libraries were quantified with a Qubit 3.0 fluorometer, sized on a Bioanalyzer 2100, and re-quantified with the KAPA Library Quantification kit. A separate single-read 150-cycle Illumina NextSeq 550 flow cell was used to sequence each immunoSEQ 96-well plate. In the source study's methods: Because the immunoSEQ output held only junctional sequences and lacked quality scores, the filtering could not match the filtering applied to full-length reads. Sequences were annotated with PyIR, a Python wrapper for IgBLAST v1.9, using IMGT germline references to assign V/J genes and CDR3. Any read was removed if the V/J assignment was weak (E-value above 1e-6), the CDR3 was missing, or the read contained stop codons, out-of-frame junctions, or ambiguous translated residues. V3J clonotypes were defined by identical inferred V gene, J gene, and CDR3 amino acid sequence. The percentage overlap between two repertoires was calculated by dividing the number of shared unique clonotypes by the size of the smaller repertoire. Richness of each repertoire was evaluated using RTK rarefaction, the Chao1 estimator, and Recon v2.1 estimates of unobserved clonotypes. OLGA was used to compute generation probabilities for all TCRbeta clonotypes that the gDNA method yielded from several donors. TCRdb carries this immuneACCESS record with in-frame sequences only. Its versions omit some clonotypes, under half of them owing to an unresolved V gene in the studies checked, with the rest unexplained. The V and J calls and the clone size are those of that table, but D and trimming were determined from the DNA. For this sample there are about 120,000 clones; around 68% appear just once. Roughly 23% of the sample is in the top ten clones.

Donors were healthy HIV-negative adults with no recently reported acute infections or vaccinations. Every donor was a Caucasian adult residing in Nashville, Tennessee, USA. CD8 memory samples combined magnetically selected CD45RO+ cells with CCR7-negative CD45RA+ effector memory (TemRA) cells. Blood was collected by leukapheresis, and PBMCs were isolated by Ficoll-Histopaque density gradient centrifugation and then cryopreserved in liquid nitrogen vapor phase. Purity and quantity of every magnetically sorted T cell population were checked by analytical flow cytometry. Genomic DNA was isolated from every sorted fraction and measured by UV absorbance on a Nanodrop 2000c. This clone was found many times. The clone's antigen remains unknown. No per-base quality is available; no much larger clone lies one base away.

The rearranged segments are TRBV7-6 and TRBJ2-5, with TRBD2 as a weak D call on 6 bases. This sequence originates from a woman in her 30s in good health. Sequencing used memory CD8+ T cells sorted from blood. The cell subset or site label, as the study defines it: CD45RO+ cells pooled with CCR7-negative TemRA cells. Here the CDR3 is given as CASSLTLLAQQETQYF. The DNA sequence reads TGTGCCAGCAGCTTAACCTTACTAGCCCAACAAGAGACCCAGTACTTC.